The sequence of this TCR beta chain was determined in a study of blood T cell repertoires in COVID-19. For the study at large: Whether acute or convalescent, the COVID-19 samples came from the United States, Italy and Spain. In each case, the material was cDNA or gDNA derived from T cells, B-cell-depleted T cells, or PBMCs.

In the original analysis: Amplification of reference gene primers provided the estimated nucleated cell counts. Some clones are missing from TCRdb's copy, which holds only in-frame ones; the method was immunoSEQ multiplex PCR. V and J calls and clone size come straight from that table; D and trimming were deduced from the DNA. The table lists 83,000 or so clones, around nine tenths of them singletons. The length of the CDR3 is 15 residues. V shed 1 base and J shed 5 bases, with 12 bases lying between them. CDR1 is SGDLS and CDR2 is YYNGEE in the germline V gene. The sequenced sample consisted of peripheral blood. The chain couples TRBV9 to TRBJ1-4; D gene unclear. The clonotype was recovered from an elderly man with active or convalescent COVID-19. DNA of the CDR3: TGTGCCAGCAGCGTAAATAGCCAGTTGAATGAAAAACTGTTTTTT. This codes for CASSVNSQLNEKLFF.